Listed below are T cell receptor beta chains from one sample, sequenced in a study of cytotoxic CD8 clonotypes in ibrutinib-treated CLL. This table comes from immunoSEQ multiplex PCR, and its TCRdb copy is limited to in-frame clones, with some not included. The sample carries about 160,000 clones, about 88% recorded once. The sequences come from PBMCs, collected at disease progression, from a patient treated with ibrutinib. The receptors were sampled from a human donor with chronic lymphocytic leukemia. Each CDR3 is given with its conserved first and last residue. Each record gives: D gene, clone size, V gene, J gene, CDR3 DNA, CDR3 protein. D genes are given only for firm matches. Only some rows state a clone size, as once, few, many or a class for expanded clones.

>TRBD2|.|TRBV4-2|TRBJ2-3
TGTGCCAGCAGCCAAGGGGGACTAGCGGGACATGTGGCAGATACGCAGTATTTT
CASSQGGLAGHVADTQYF
>.|.|TRBV5-1|TRBJ1-4
TGCGCCAGCAGCATAATGACAGCCGCAAATGAAAAACTGTTTTTT
CASSIMTAANEKLFF
>TRBD1|.|TRBV5-4|TRBJ1-4
TGTGCCAGCAGCTTGGACAGGGGAGAAAAACTGTTTTTT
CASSLDRGEKLFF
>TRBD2|.|TRBV29-1|TRBJ2-1
TGCAGCGTCGCTAGCGGGAGGGCCCTCTCCTACAATGAGCAGTTCTTC
CSVASGRALSYNEQFF
>TRBD2|.|TRBV11-1|TRBJ2-7
TGTGCCAGCAGCTTAGAAGAGTGGCGAGCGGGAAGTTACGAGCAGTACTTC
CASSLEEWRAGSYEQYF
>.|.|TRBV6-5|TRBJ2-3
TGTGCCAGCGGATCCCCAGATACGCAGTATTTT
CASGSPDTQYF
>.|.|TRBV14|TRBJ2-1
TGTGCCAGCAGCCCATACCTTGGGTGGGTGAATGAGCAGTTCTTC
CASSPYLGWVNEQFF
>TRBD1|.|TRBV19|TRBJ1-2
TGTGCCAGTAGTAAGTTCGACAGGGGGCAGAGCGGCTACACCTTC
CASSKFDRGQSGYTF
>.|.|TRBV5-4|TRBJ2-5
TGTGCCAGCAGCCCGCGGGGGCTAGGCCAAGAGACCCAGTACTTC
CASSPRGLGQETQYF
>.|.|TRBV5-1|TRBJ1-5
TGCGCCAGCAGCTTGGAGGGGGGCGCAGGACAGCCCCAGCATTTT
CASSLEGGAGQPQHF
>.|.|TRBV19|TRBJ1-5
TGTGCCAGTAGTATAGATTCGAGGGGGGGCAATCAGCCCCAGCATTTT
CASSIDSRGGNQPQHF
>.|.|TRBV7-2|TRBJ2-2
TGTGCCAGCAGCTTTTCGACTAGAGGGACCGGGGAGCTGTTTTTT
CASSFSTRGTGELFF
>TRBD2|.|TRBV4-1|TRBJ2-4
TGCGCCAGCAGCCAGCGGGAGGGCCTGGGATACATTCAGTACTTC
CASSQREGLGYIQYF
>.|.|TRBV11-1|TRBJ1-4
TGTGCCAGCAGCGTCAGACCCAGGGAAGCTAATGAAAAACTGTTTTTT
CASSVRPREANEKLFF
>TRBD1|.|TRBV18|TRBJ2-7
TGTGCCAGCTCACCACCGAGGGGACAGGGGATTTCCTACGAGCAGTACTTC
CASSPPRGQGISYEQYF
>.|.|TRBV14|TRBJ1-4
TGTGCCAGCAGTAGAGAAGAGGGGACGAAACTGTTTTTT
CASSREEGTKLFF
>TRBD1|.|TRBV5-6|TRBJ1-1
TGTGCCAGCAGCCCGGGACAGGGTCATGAAGCTTTCTTT
CASSPGQGHEAFF
>TRBD1|.|TRBV4-1|TRBJ2-7
TGCGCCAGCAGCCAAGAACAGGGGTTATTCTACGAGCAGTACTTC
CASSQEQGLFYEQYF
>TRBD2|.|TRBV29-1|TRBJ2-3
TGCAGCGTTGAGTTAGCGGGAGGGCCTGAGGATACGCAGTATTTT
CSVELAGGPEDTQYF
>TRBD2|once|TRBV27|TRBJ2-7
TGTGCCAGCAGTTCGGGACTAGCGGGACTCTCCTACGAGCAGTACTTC
CASSSGLAGLSYEQYF
>TRBD1|.|TRBV10-3|TRBJ2-7
TGTGCCATCAGCGCAGGGGGCTACGAGCAGTACTTC
CAISAGGYEQYF
>.|.|TRBV7-2|TRBJ2-3
TGTGCCAGCAGCTTAGATTTGGCGGGGTGGTCCTCAGGTACGCAGTATTTT
CASSLDLAGWSSGTQYF
>.|.|TRBV19|TRBJ2-7
TGTGCCAGCCTTGGGTCGCGGTCCCACGAGCAGTACTTC
CASLGSRSHEQYF
>TRBD1|.|TRBV19|TRBJ1-1
TGTGCCAGTAGTATAGATCCGGACAGGGGGCGGACTGAAGCTTTCTTT
CASSIDPDRGRTEAFF
>.|.|TRBV7-8|TRBJ1-1
TGTGCCAGCAGCCTAAGTAACAGGCCGAACACTGAAGCTTTCTTT
CASSLSNRPNTEAFF